Below are 25 T cell receptor beta chains sequenced from a single sample in a study of esophageal squamous cell carcinoma under preoperative chemotherapy. Time point defined: before preoperative PTX-NDP chemotherapy. Each CDR3 protein is one row after TCRdb ran MiXCR on the PCR reads. The sample holds around 15,000 distinct CDR3 sequences, 60% seen once. Sample collection was performed from a patient given preoperative chemotherapy. Receptors originate from a human donor with esophageal squamous cell carcinoma. The donor label of this sample is uncertain.

The chain joins TRBV5-1 to TRBJ2-1, with D hard to call. The CDR3 has 15 amino acids. Germline V gene sequence: CDR1 SGHRS, CDR2 YFSETQ. V lost 0 bases, J lost 10 bases, and 17 bases lay in between. CDR3 loop: CASSLEGTGVREQFF. The CDR3, as DNA: TGCGCCAGCAGCTTGGAGGGTACCGGCGTACGGGAGCAGTTCTTC.

This chain uses TRBV5-1 with TRBJ2-6; tentative D call: TRBD1 (6 bases). The CDR3 totals 15 residues. V lost 1 base to trimming and J lost 1 base, with 6 bases between them. Germline lookup yields CDR1 SGHRS and CDR2 YFSETQ. Here the CDR3 reads CASSLTGSGANVLTF. CDR3 nucleotide sequence: TGCGCCAGCAGCTTGACAGGGTCTGGGGCCAACGTCCTGACTTTC.

This clonotype appeared once. The chain combines TRBV10-1 with TRBJ2-1; 10 bases are a match to TRBD2. The V gene's germline CDR1 is WNHNN and CDR2 SYGVQD (reference sequence). J was trimmed by 14 bases and V by 3 bases; bases with no gene match: 13. The CDR3 spans 15 residues. The CDR3 protein is CASSDSDSAGGLEFF. As DNA, the CDR3 is TGCGCCAGCAGTGATTCCGATTCAGCGGGAGGGCTAGAGTTCTTC.

A remark on this clonotype: It is likely a read error, because the conserved phenylalanine at the end of the CDR3 is missing. The genes are TRBV27 and TRBJ2-1, with TRBD1 as a possible D gene (5 bases). The tail of the sequence fits TRBJ2-5 better, so the J call may be wrong. Germline assignment: CDR1 MNHEY and CDR2 SMNVEV (reference sequence). The CDR3 is made up of 13 amino acids. CDR3 sequence reads: CASSHRQQETQYL. In DNA, the CDR3 is TGTGCCAGCAGCCACCGACAGCAAGAGACCCAGTACTTA.

The rearrangement uses TRBV12-3 or TRBV12-4 and TRBJ2-7, with D uncertain. Between the trimmed V and J ends, which lost 3 bases and 0 bases, there was a span of 9 bases. This CDR3 is 14 amino acids long. DNA for the CDR3: TGTGCCAGCAGTTTTGGCGGAGTCTCCTACGAGCAGTACTTC. Amino acids: CASSFGGVSYEQYF.

This clonotype is categorized as medium-sized. The rearrangement links TRBV12-3 or TRBV12-4 to TRBJ2-2, with a tentative D call TRBD2 (5 bases). Trimming removed 6 bases at V and 2 bases at J, with 7 bases between. The CDR3 runs 13 residues. CDR3 DNA sequence: TGTGCCAGCAGCGGGATCAACACCGGGGAGCTGTTTTTT. Its protein product is CASSGINTGELFF.

This clonotype was counted between two and nine times. The chain has TRBV6-1 and TRBJ1-2, with D possibly TRBD1 on 5 matching bases. Germline V gene lookup returns CDR1 MNHNS and CDR2 SASEGT. Trimming stripped 11 bases from V and 7 bases from J, with 17 bases between. This CDR3 comprises 12 residues. CDR3 region: CAGRGIGGGYTF. The CDR3 coding sequence is TGTGCCGGCCGGGGGATAGGCGGTGGCTACACCTTC.

The chain joins TRBV11-3 to TRBJ2-1; no reliable D call. CDR1 is SGHNT, CDR2 YENEEA, per germline. V was shortened by 6 bases and J by 4 bases, with 7 bases between the two germline ends. This CDR3 comprises 12 residues. This CDR3 is CASRDRYNEQFF. The CDR3 nucleotides are TGTGCCAGCAGGGACCGTTACAATGAGCAGTTCTTC.

The V call is TRBV11-2, the J call TRBJ2-5, with D perhaps TRBD1 (8 bases). Germline CDR1 SGHAT, CDR2 FQNNGV. The CDR3 runs 15 residues. Trimming took 2 bases from V and 5 from J, leaving 15 bases between them. The CDR3 loop is CASSLLRGRGETQYF. CDR3 in DNA: TGTGCCAGCAGCTTACTCAGGGGGCGGGGGGAGACCCAGTACTTC.

The V gene is TRBV6-1, the J gene TRBJ2-3, with a weak D call TRBD2 (7 bases). V was pared by 6 bases and J by 5 bases, with 21 bases between. This CDR3 has 16 residues. Germline V gene data show CDR1 as MNHNS and CDR2 as SASEGT. CDR3 sequence (DNA): TGTGCCAGCAGGCGCAACGGGGGGCGTGAGGAAGATACGCAGTATTTT. Its translation: CASRRNGGREEDTQYF.

This clonotype has only a few counts. The chain uses TRBV27 and TRBJ2-1, with 7 nucleotides matching TRBD1. Germline loops: CDR1 MNHEY, CDR2 SMNVEV (reference sequence). J gave up 10 bases and V 6 bases, and 18 bases lay outside the gene matches. The CDR3 contains 16 residues. CDR3 sequence reads: CASSLGTAYQRGEQFF. As DNA, the CDR3 is TGTGCCAGCAGCCTCGGGACAGCTTACCAAAGGGGCGAGCAGTTCTTC.

Comments on this clonotype: Its ends do not fully match the called genes, so a read error is possible. The chain couples TRBV7-2 to TRBJ2-2; TRBD1 aligns across 7 bases. CDR1 is SGHTA and CDR2 is FQGNSA in the germline V gene. The CDR3 is 15 residues long. The CDR3 sequence is CASSPLVYGTGALYF. The DNA of the CDR3 is TGTGCCAGCAGCCCCTTGGTGTACGGCACAGGGGCGCTGTATTTT.

The V call is TRBV6-1, the J call TRBJ2-3; D is unresolved. CDR1 MNHNS and CDR2 SASEGT come from the germline V gene. V was shortened by 6 bases and J by 2 bases, with 15 bases between the two germline ends. The length of the CDR3 is 15 residues. CDR3 sequence (DNA): TGTGCCAGCAGAACCGAGCAGGTGAACACAGATACGCAGTATTTT. This gives the protein CASRTEQVNTDTQYF.

This rearrangement joins TRBV7-6 to TRBJ2-5; D call uncertain. The assigned J gene may be wrong: the sequence end matches TRBJ2-7 better. The CDR3 is 14 residues long. CDR1 and CDR2 (germline): SGHVS, FNYEAQ. In nucleotides, the CDR3 is TGTGCCAGCAGCTTCGGATTTCCCGCCTACGAGCAGTACTTC. This codes for CASSFGFPAYEQYF.

This clonotype was seen many times. The chain employs TRBV6-1 and TRBJ2-1; D gene uncertain. The CDR3 consists of 14 residues. Germline assignment: CDR1 MNHNS and CDR2 SASEGT. V dropped 2 bases and J dropped 9 bases, with 14 bases sitting between them. The CDR3 DNA reads TGTGCCAGCAGTGAATATGGGGTTTCCGCTGAGCAGTTCTTC. This translates into CASSEYGVSAEQFF.

In the case of this clonotype: No conserved phenylalanine or tryptophan is present at the end of the CDR3, so a read error is the likely explanation. The DNA is omitted, as the CDR3 cannot be located on it reliably, and the CDR3 follows TCRdb's listing. The V call is TRBV23-1, the J call TRBJ2-3; TRBD1, the table's D call, lacks a check against the DNA. TRBV23-1 is marked as an open reading frame, function uncertain. Including both end residues, the CDR3 is 20 amino acids long. CDR3 loop: CARPISAFLTGLKIFKNKNS.

The rearrangement uses TRBV9 and TRBJ2-3; D is perhaps TRBD1 or TRBD2 (5 bases each). This CDR3 region has 16 residues. Trimming stripped 4 bases from V and 2 bases from J, with 17 bases between. Germline lookup yields CDR1 SGDLS and CDR2 YYNGEE. CDR3 bases: TGTGCCAGCAGCCCAGAGACGGGGCGTTCCACAGATACGCAGTATTTT. It yields the protein CASSPETGRSTDTQYF. The entire variable domain, with the rest obtained from reference TRBV9 and TRBJ2-3, is as follows: DSGVTQTPKHLITATGQRVTLRCSPRSGDLSVYWYQQSLDQGLQFLIQYYNGEERAKGNILERFSAQQFPDLHSELNLSSLELGDSALYFCASSPETGRSTDTQYFGPGTRLTVL.

J is TRBJ2-3 and V is TRBV12-3 or TRBV12-4, with TRBD1 matching over 7 bases. The J segment lost 10 bases and the V segment lost 8 bases, leaving 24 bases of the junction unmatched. The CDR3 has 17 residues. CDR3: CASVRRIGAGSTGAQYF. The CDR3 bases are TGTGCCAGCGTACGGCGGATCGGGGCTGGGAGCACAGGGGCGCAGTATTTT.

In its sample, this clonotype was seen once. One end of the junction does not line up with germline, which may come from a read error. The rearrangement joins TRBV6-1 to TRBJ2-4; D possibly corresponds to TRBD1 (6 bases). Germline V gene data show CDR1 as MNHNS and CDR2 as SASEGT. This CDR3 comprises 14 residues. The CDR3: CASARGWAKDTQYF. CDR3 nucleotide sequence: TGTGCCAGCGCGAGGGGGTGGGCCAAAGACACGCAGTATTTC.

The V call is TRBV6-8, the J call TRBJ2-4, with a tentative D call TRBD2 (6 bases). Trimming shortened V by 8 bases and J by 13 bases, and 27 bases separated the two germline ends. This CDR3 has 15 amino acids. Germline V gene data show CDR1 as MNHGY and CDR2 as SAAAGT. CDR3 loop: CASGPARGAKNTQYF. The DNA of the CDR3 is TGTGCCAGCGGTCCGGCGCGGGGAGCCAAAAACACGCAGTACTTC.

This clonotype was found a few times. The CDR3 spells CASSLGGGNEQFF. The CDR3 DNA reads as TGTGCCAGCAGTTTAGGAGGGGGCAATGAGCAGTTCTTC. The chain has TRBV27 and TRBJ2-1; the D gene could be TRBD1 or TRBD2 (6 bases each). Germline loops: CDR1 MNHEY, CDR2 SMNVEV (reference sequence). This CDR3 has 13 residues. Trimming took 2 bases from V and 6 from J, leaving 8 bases between them.

In its sample, this clonotype was seen a few times. The chain carries TRBV6-1 and TRBJ2-3; possibly TRBD1 or TRBD2 for D (5 bases each). CDR3 length equals 14 residues. CDR1 is MNHNS and CDR2 is SASEGT in the germline V gene. Trimming took 6 bases from V and 14 from J, leaving 24 bases between them. Written as DNA, the CDR3 is TGTGCCAGCAGCCTGGGTGTGAGCACCGGGGCGCTGTATTTT. This sequence encodes CASSLGVSTGALYF.

The J gene is TRBJ2-1, the V gene TRBV11-3; D remains unclear. This CDR3 region has 14 residues. The germline V gene has CDR1 SGHNT and CDR2 YENEEA. Trimming left V 6 bases short and J 10 bases short, with 19 bases between. CDR3 amino acids: CASSPLGGGYEQFF. CDR3 sequence (DNA): TGTGCCAGCAGTCCCCTCGGTGGTGGCTACGAGCAGTTCTTC.

The chain combines TRBV6-5 with TRBJ2-2, with a tentative D call TRBD2 (7 bases). The germline CDR1 and CDR2 sequences are MNHEY and SVGAGI. The ends were cut back, 0 bases at V and 8 bases at J, with 16 bases in the middle. The CDR3 extends over 16 amino acids. The CDR3 region is CASSYSGGRGGGELFF. Here the CDR3 DNA reads TGTGCCAGCAGTTACTCTGGGGGGAGGGGGGGGGGGGAGCTGTTTTTT.

This clonotype was detected once. A read error may explain this, as a much larger clone is one base away. The chain links TRBV6-5 to TRBJ2-4; D ambiguous. The germline gives CDR1 MNHEY, CDR2 SVGAGI. This CDR3 has 17 residues. The CDR3 bases are TGTGCCAGCAGTTACGGACCCGCAAGGTTAACCAAAGACATTCAGTACTTC. This codes for CASSYGPARLTKDIQYF.